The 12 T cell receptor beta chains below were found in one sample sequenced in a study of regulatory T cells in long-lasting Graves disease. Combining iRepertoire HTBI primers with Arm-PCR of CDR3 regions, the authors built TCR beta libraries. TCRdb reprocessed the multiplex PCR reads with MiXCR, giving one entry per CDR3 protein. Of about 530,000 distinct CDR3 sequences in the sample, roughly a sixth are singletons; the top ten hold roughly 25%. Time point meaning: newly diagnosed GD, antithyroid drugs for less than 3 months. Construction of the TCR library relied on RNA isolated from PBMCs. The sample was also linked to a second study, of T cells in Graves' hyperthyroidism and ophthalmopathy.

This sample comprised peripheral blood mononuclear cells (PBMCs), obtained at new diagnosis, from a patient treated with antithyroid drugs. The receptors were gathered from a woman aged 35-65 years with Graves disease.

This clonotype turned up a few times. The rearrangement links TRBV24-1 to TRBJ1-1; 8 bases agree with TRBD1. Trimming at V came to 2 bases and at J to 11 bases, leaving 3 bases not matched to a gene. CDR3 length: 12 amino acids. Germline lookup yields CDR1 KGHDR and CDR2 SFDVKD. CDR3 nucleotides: TGTGCCACCAGTGATTCGGACAGGGCGGCTTTCTTT. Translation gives CATSDSDRAAFF.

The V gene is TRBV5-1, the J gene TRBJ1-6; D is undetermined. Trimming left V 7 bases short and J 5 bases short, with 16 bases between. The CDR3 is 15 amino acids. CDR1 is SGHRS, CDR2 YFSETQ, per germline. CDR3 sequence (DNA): TGCGCCAGCTCCCGGGCCGGGGATAATAATTCACCCCTCCACTTT. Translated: CASSRAGDNNSPLHF.

CDR3 coding DNA: TGTGCCAGCAGCCCCAGTACAGGGGGTGAAGCTTTCTTT. Amino acid sequence: CASSPSTGGEAFF. The chain joins TRBV7-6 to TRBJ1-1; 8 bases line up with TRBD1. This CDR3 spans 13 amino acids. The germline CDR1 and CDR2 sequences are SGHVS and FNYEAQ. Trimming at V came to 5 bases and at J to 7 bases, leaving 6 bases not matched to a gene. The full variable domain, rest sourced from reference TRBV7-6 and TRBJ1-1, is GAGVSQSPRYKVTKRGQDVALRCDPISGHVSLYWYRQALGQGPEFLTYFNYEAQQDKSGLPNDRFSAERPEGSISTLTIQRTEQRDSAMYRCASSPSTGGEAFFGQGTRLTVV.

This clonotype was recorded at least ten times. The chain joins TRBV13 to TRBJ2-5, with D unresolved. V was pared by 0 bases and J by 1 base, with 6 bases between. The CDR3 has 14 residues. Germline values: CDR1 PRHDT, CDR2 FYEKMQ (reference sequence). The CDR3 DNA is TGTGCCAGCAGCTTAGGATGGGGCCAAGAGACCCAGTACTTC. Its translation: CASSLGWGQETQYF.

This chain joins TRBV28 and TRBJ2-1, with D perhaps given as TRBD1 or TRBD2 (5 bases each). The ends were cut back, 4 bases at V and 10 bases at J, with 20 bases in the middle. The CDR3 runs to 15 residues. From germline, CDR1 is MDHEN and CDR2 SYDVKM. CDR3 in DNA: TGTGCCAGCAGTTCCACCGGGACCCCGTTGGACGAGCAGTTCTTC. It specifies CASSSTGTPLDEQFF.

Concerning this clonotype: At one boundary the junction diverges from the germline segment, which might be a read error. The CDR3 spells CASSRATGGDTEAFF. DNA for the CDR3: TGTGCCAGCAGCCGAGCGACAGGGGGCGATACTGAAGCTTTCTTT. The genes are TRBV4-1 and TRBJ1-1, with 10 bases lining up with TRBD1. CDR3 length equals 15 residues. Germline CDR1 MGHRA, CDR2 YSYEKL.

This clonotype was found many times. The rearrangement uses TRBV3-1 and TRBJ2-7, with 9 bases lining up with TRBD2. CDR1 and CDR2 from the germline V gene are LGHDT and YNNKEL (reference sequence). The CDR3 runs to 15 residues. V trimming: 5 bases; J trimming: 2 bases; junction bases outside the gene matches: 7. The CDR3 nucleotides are TGTGCCAGCAGCTCGATTGGCGGGGGGGCCTACGAGCAGTACTTC. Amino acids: CASSSIGGGAYEQYF.

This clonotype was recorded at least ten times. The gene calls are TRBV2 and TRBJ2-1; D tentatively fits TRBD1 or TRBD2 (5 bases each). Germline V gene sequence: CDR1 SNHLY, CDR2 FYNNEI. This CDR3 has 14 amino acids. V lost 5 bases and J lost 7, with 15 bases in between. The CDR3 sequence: CASSRGTSQNEQFF. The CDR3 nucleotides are TGTGCCAGCAGTCGTGGGACCTCTCAAAATGAGCAGTTCTTC.

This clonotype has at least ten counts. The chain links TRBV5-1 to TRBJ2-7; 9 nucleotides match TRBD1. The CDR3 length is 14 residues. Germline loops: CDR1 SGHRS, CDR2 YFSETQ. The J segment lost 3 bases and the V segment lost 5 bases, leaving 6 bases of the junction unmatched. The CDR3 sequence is CASSPEGQGYEQYF. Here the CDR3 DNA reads TGCGCCAGCAGTCCAGAGGGACAGGGCTACGAGCAGTACTTC.

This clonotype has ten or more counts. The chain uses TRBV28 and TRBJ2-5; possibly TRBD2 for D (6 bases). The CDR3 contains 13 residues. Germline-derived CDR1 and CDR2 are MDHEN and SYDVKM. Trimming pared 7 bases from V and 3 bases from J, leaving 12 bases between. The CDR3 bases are TGTGCCAGCAATCCGGGGGAAAAAGAGACCCAGTACTTC. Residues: CASNPGEKETQYF.

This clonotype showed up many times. The CDR3 protein is CASSLFGMTLGEQYF. The CDR3 DNA is TGTGCCAGCAGCTTATTTGGGATGACGCTGGGAGAGCAGTACTTC. J is TRBJ2-7 and V is TRBV7-9, with D unclear. Trimming took 2 bases from V and 7 from J, leaving 18 bases between them. Germline V gene lookup returns CDR1 SEHNR and CDR2 FQNEAQ (reference sequence). There are 15 residues in the CDR3.

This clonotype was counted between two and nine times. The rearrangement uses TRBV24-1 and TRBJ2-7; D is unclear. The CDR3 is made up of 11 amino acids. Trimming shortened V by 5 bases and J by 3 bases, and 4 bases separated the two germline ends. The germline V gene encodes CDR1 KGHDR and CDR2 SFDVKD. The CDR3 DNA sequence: TGTGCCACCAGTGGTTGCTACGAGCAGTACTTC. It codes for CATSGCYEQYF.